A selection of T cell receptor beta chains follows, all from one sample in a study of blood T cell repertoires in COVID-19. TCRdb's copy holds only in-frame clones and misses some; the assay was immunoSEQ multiplex PCR. The data hold fewer than 90,000 clones, with more than 75% observed a single time. Sequencing was carried out using peripheral blood. All receptors come from a human donor in a cohort sampled during active COVID-19. Both conserved end residues are part of each CDR3. The D gene is left open where the match is weak. Where a row states a size, it is once, few, many or the class of an expanded clone; other rows omit it.

14,TRBV4-2,NA,TRBJ2-2,NA,CASSGQTNTGELFF,TGTGCCAGCAGCGGACAAACGAACACCGGGGAGCTGTTTTTT
15,TRBV5-1,NA,TRBJ2-1,TRBD2,CASSSTSGRTNEQFF,TGCGCCAGCAGCTCCACTAGCGGGAGGACAAATGAGCAGTTCTTC
14,TRBV19,NA,TRBJ2-2,NA,CASRRSSNTGELFF,TGTGCCAGTAGGAGGTCGAGTAACACCGGGGAGCTGTTTTTT
14,TRBV6-5,NA,TRBJ2-7,NA,CATQKGQGSWEQYF,TGTGCCACCCAGAAGGGGCAGGGATCGTGGGAGCAGTACTTC
15,TRBV5-1,NA,TRBJ1-1,NA,CASSLENPGSTEAFF,TGCGCCAGCAGCTTGGAGAATCCAGGAAGCACTGAAGCTTTCTTT
13,TRBV5-1,NA,TRBJ1-1,TRBD1,CASSSDRSTEAFF,TGCGCCAGCAGCTCGGACAGGAGCACTGAAGCTTTCTTT
18,TRBV3-1/TRBV3-2,NA,TRBJ2-4,TRBD2,CASSLFHGGGVAKNIQYF,TGTGCCAGCAGCCTGTTCCACGGCGGGGGGGTAGCCAAAAACATTCAGTACTTC
13,TRBV29-1,NA,TRBJ2-4,NA,CSVEVPAVNIQYF,TGCAGCGTTGAAGTGCCCGCAGTAAACATTCAGTACTTC
12,TRBV5-1,once,TRBJ1-2,NA,CASSGGADGYTF,TGCGCCAGCAGCGGGGGGGCGGATGGCTACACCTTC
15,TRBV27,NA,TRBJ2-1,TRBD2,CASSGGSGVRNEQFF,TGTGCCAGCAGTGGCGGGAGCGGGGTCCGCAATGAGCAGTTCTTC
16,TRBV2,NA,TRBJ1-4,NA,CASSGLLGALSEKLFF,TGTGCCAGCAGTGGTTTATTGGGGGCGCTTAGTGAAAAACTGTTTTTT
17,TRBV5-1,once,TRBJ2-7,TRBD2,CASSIGTSGVSSYEQYF,TGCGCCAGCAGCATCGGGACTAGCGGGGTGAGCTCCTACGAGCAGTACTTC
13,TRBV29-1,once,TRBJ2-6,NA,CSVAGTGANVLTF,TGCAGCGTTGCAGGGACTGGGGCCAACGTCCTGACTTTC
15,TRBV11-2,NA,TRBJ2-3,TRBD2,CASSLVLAGGDTQYF,TGTGCCAGCAGCTTAGTGCTAGCGGGAGGGGATACGCAGTATTTT
14,TRBV5-1,NA,TRBJ1-1,NA,CASTRTDLNTEAFF,TGCGCCAGCACACGGACAGACCTGAACACTGAAGCTTTCTTT
16,TRBV4-2,NA,TRBJ2-7,NA,CASSQGSVSGSYEQYF,TGTGCCAGCAGCCAAGGATCGGTGAGTGGCTCCTACGAGCAGTACTTC
11,TRBV5-1,NA,TRBJ2-7,NA,CASSGGYEQYF,TGCGCCAGCAGTGGAGGGTACGAGCAGTACTTC
15,TRBV6-6,NA,TRBJ2-7,TRBD2,CASSLSGGHAYEQYF,TGTGCCAGCAGTCTTAGCGGGGGCCATGCCTACGAGCAGTACTTC
14,TRBV2,NA,TRBJ2-5,TRBD1,CASRDRAYQETQYF,TGTGCCAGCAGGGACAGGGCCTACCAAGAGACCCAGTACTTC
14,TRBV6-4,few,TRBJ1-1,NA,CASRPPGSNTEAFF,TGTGCCAGCAGACCACCGGGGTCAAACACTGAAGCTTTCTTT
13,TRBV28,NA,TRBJ2-7,TRBD1,CASSLTGPYEQYF,TGTGCCAGCAGTTTGACAGGGCCCTACGAGCAGTACTTC
12,TRBV30,NA,TRBJ1-2,TRBD1,CAWRDRGEGYTF,TGTGCCTGGAGGGACAGGGGTGAGGGCTACACCTTC
16,TRBV7-8,NA,TRBJ2-7,TRBD2,CASSLVVSGGTYEQYF,TGTGCCAGCAGCTTAGTAGTTAGCGGGGGAACTTACGAGCAGTACTTC
12,TRBV6-5,large,TRBJ2-7,NA,CASSRGQYEQYF,TGTGCCAGCAGTCGGGGTCAGTACGAGCAGTACTTC
13,TRBV12-3/TRBV12-4,NA,TRBJ1-4,NA,CASTPNQGEKLFF,TGTGCCAGCACCCCAAACCAGGGTGAAAAACTGTTTTTT
14,TRBV28,NA,TRBJ2-1,TRBD2,CASKLAGPYNEQFF,TGTGCCAGTAAACTAGCGGGGCCCTACAATGAGCAGTTCTTC
17,TRBV6-1,once,TRBJ2-1,TRBD1,CASSDRMGQLGVNEQFF,TGTGCCAGCAGTGACCGAATGGGACAGTTGGGGGTTAATGAGCAGTTCTTC